A single sample is the source of the 25 T cell receptor beta chains below, sequenced in a study of CD8+ T cells in alopecia areata. Once RNA had been extracted, it was reverse transcribed into cDNA to act as the sequencing template. Method: immunoSEQ multiplex PCR; TCRdb's copy keeps in-frame clones and lacks some. The sample gives 200,000 to 300,000 clones, none seen only once, and the top ten clones hold less than 1.5%. Cells from pooled cutaneous lymph nodes were sorted by CD4, CD8alpha, NKG2D, NKG2ACE and other markers. Sample: CD4+ T cells sorted from a lymph node. The receptors stem from a C3H/HeJ mouse with alopecia areata. MHC haplotype here: H2-k.

This clone was recorded a few times. Gene and germline names: mouse. The CDR3 extends 4 residues past the end of the read, so its final part is completed from the germline J gene. This sequence joins TRBV13-1 and TRBJ2-1; 10 bases line up with TRBD2. CDR3 length: 15 amino acids. V gave up 2 bases and J gave up 3 bases; unmatched junction bases: 2. The germline CDR1 and CDR2 sequences are NSHNY and SYGAGN. The sequenced CDR3 bases are TGTGCCAGCAGTGAGACTGGGGGGATCTATGCT. This translates into CASSETGGIYA. The entire CDR3 protein is CASSETGGIYAEQFF.

Comment on this clone: The listed genes are named as in mouse. The CDR3 end falls 4 residues outside the read, so it is completed with the germline J gene. The same CDR3 also results from other DNA sequences found in this sample. The chain has TRBV13-3 and TRBJ2-1; the D gene is possibly TRBD1 (6 bases). CDR1 is NNHDY, CDR2 SYVADS, per germline. V was cut by 5 bases and J by 0 bases, with 6 bases left in between. This CDR3 contains 13 residues. CDR3 DNA, as far as it was read: TGTGCCAGCAGGGGACATAACTATGCT. Encoded protein: CASRGHNYA. The entire CDR3 sequence reads CASRGHNYAEQFF.

This clone was counted many times. Germline and genes: mouse. Sequencing ends 4 residues short of the CDR3 end; the germline J gene provides the rest. The chain joins TRBV17 to TRBJ2-1, with 10 bases lining up with TRBD1. This CDR3 contains 16 residues. Germline V lookup: CDR1 MNHDT, CDR2 YYDKIL. The junction had 7 bases not matched to a gene; V was cut back by 6 bases and J by 2 bases. Incomplete CDR3 DNA: TGTGCTAGCAGCCCCAGACAGGGGGCGGACTATGCT. The encoded protein is CASSPRQGADYA. The whole CDR3 sequence is CASSPRQGADYAEQFF.

Concerning this clone itself: Each gene name is a mouse one. The CDR3 extends 4 residues past the end of the read, so its final part is completed from the germline J gene. This chain connects TRBV13-1 to TRBJ2-5; TRBD2 matches at 11 bases. Germline-derived CDR1 and CDR2 are NSHNY and SYGAGN. Unmatched junction bases numbered 5, after V lost 4 bases and J lost 1 base. The CDR3 runs 16 residues. CDR3 bases read: TGTGCCAGCAGTCCCGACTGGGGGGGAGACCAAGAC. It encodes CASSPDWGGDQD. The complete CDR3 protein is CASSPDWGGDQDTQYF.

This clone has more than one count but fewer than ten. Gene names denote mouse genes. The read falls 4 residues short of the CDR3 end, and the missing part is taken from the germline J gene. The chain combines TRBV19 with TRBJ1-2; TRBD1 might be the D (6 bases). The CDR3 extends over 14 amino acids. The V gene's germline CDR1 is FNHDT and CDR2 SITEND (reference sequence). V lost 5 bases to trimming and J lost 0 bases, with 11 bases between them. CDR3 region: CASSRQVANSDYTF. The part of the CDR3 DNA that was read is TGTGCCAGCAGCAGACAGGTTGCAAACTCC.

A note on this clone: The listed genes are named as in mouse. The read terminates 4 residues ahead of where the CDR3 ends, so the germline J gene completes it. The chain has TRBV13-3 and TRBJ2-2, with TRBD1 matching over 8 bases. The CDR3 loop spans 15 amino acids. The V gene's germline CDR1 is NNHDY and CDR2 SYVADS. The V segment lost 3 bases and the J segment 4 bases; nucleotides outside the gene matches: 5. The CDR3 sequence: CASSGGTGPTGQLYF. The CDR3 DNA, read in part, is TGTGCCAGCAGTGGGGGGACAGGTCCCACCGGG.

Worth noting for this clone: Mouse gene names apply. The DNA read from the CDR3 is TGTGCCAGCATCAGGGGTGACACA. The encoded protein is CASIRGDT. The whole CDR3 reads CASIRGDTEVFF. The chain carries TRBV19 and TRBJ1-1; D perhaps matches TRBD1 (6 bases). The read ends 4 residues early relative to the CDR3; the germline J gene fills the gap. The CDR3 extends over 12 amino acids. The V end was cut by 6 bases, the J end by 3 bases, with 9 bases between. Germline V gene lookup returns CDR1 FNHDT and CDR2 SITEND (reference sequence). Together with reference TRBV19 and TRBJ1-1, the CDR3 gives the full variable domain: GGIITQTPKFLIGQEGQKLTLKCQQNFNHDTMYWYRQDSGKGLRLIYYSITENDLQKGDLSEGYDASREKKSSFSLTVTSAQKNEMAVFLCASIRGDTEVFFGKGTRLTVV.

This clone was detected a few times. Mouse gene names apply. The sequenced fragment ends 4 residues before the CDR3 boundary, so the rest is inferred from the germline J gene. The rearrangement uses TRBV29 and TRBJ2-5, with D possibly TRBD1 on 6 matching bases. The CDR3 sequence is 15 residues long. Trimming shortened V by 6 bases and J by 0 bases, and 13 bases separated the two germline ends. CDR1 is MSHET and CDR2 is SYDVDS in the germline V gene. The CDR3 loop is CASSLPGTNQDTQYF. Partial CDR3 DNA: TGTGCTAGCAGCCTCCCCGGGACAAACCAAGAC.

This clone was counted between two and nine times. The gene symbols are mouse symbols. The read halts 4 residues ahead of the CDR3 end, with the missing end drawn from the germline J gene. The chain uses TRBV5 and TRBJ2-3; no clear D gene. The germline V and J ends were trimmed by 1 base and 4 bases, with 0 bases remaining between them. This CDR3 has 11 residues. The germline CDR1 and CDR2 sequences are LGHNA and YNLKQL (reference sequence). CDR3 DNA, as far as it was read: TGTGCCAGCAGCCAAGCAGAA. It encodes CASSQAE. The full CDR3 protein is CASSQAETLYF.

In this sample, this clone turned up a few times. Genes and germline are mouse. Coverage ceases 3 residues before the CDR3 finishes, and the germline J gene fills in the end. Other DNA variants within this sample encode the same CDR3. The chain joins TRBV31 to TRBJ1-6, with 7 positions matching TRBD1. TRBJ1-6 is marked as an open reading frame, function uncertain. The CDR3 contains 13 residues. J lost 5 bases, V lost 3 bases, and 1 base had no gene match. Germline V gene lookup returns CDR1 GKSSPN and CDR2 SITVG. CDR3 protein: CAWSGTDNSPLYF. Partial CDR3 DNA: TGTGCCTGGAGCGGGACAGATAATTCGCCC.

Remarks on this clone: Mouse germline and gene names are used. The missing CDR3 end, 4 residues past where the read stops, is filled in from the germline J gene. This chain links TRBV13-3 with TRBJ2-5, with 8 bases fitting TRBD2. CDR3 length: 14 amino acids. V gave up 6 bases and J gave up 3 bases; unmatched junction bases: 6. Germline CDR1 NNHDY, CDR2 SYVADS. CDR3 sequence reads: CASTLGGGQDTQYF. The part of the CDR3 DNA that was read is TGTGCCAGCACCCTGGGGGGAGGACAAGAC.

This clone has just a few counts. Gene names and germline match the mouse. The CDR3 extends 4 residues past the end of the read, so its final part is completed from the germline J gene. The chain combines TRBV19 with TRBJ1-1; 9 bases agree with TRBD1. The CDR3 contains 13 residues. The germline CDR1 and CDR2 sequences are FNHDT and SITEND (reference sequence). Trimming at V came to 5 bases and at J to 3 bases, leaving 2 bases not matched to a gene. CDR3 DNA (partial): TGTGCCAGCAGGGGACAGGGATACACA. It yields the protein CASRGQGYT. Given in full, the CDR3 is CASRGQGYTEVFF.

Comment on this clone: One junction end does not reproduce the germline sequence, and a read error may be involved. These gene names are mouse names. The sequenced fragment ends 4 residues before the CDR3 boundary, so the rest is inferred from the germline J gene. This rearrangement joins TRBV13-1 to TRBJ1-2; 7 bases fit TRBD1. CDR1 and CDR2 from the germline V gene are NSHNY and SYGAGN. This CDR3 region has 15 residues. The CDR3 reads CASGDAGGPNSDYTF. CDR3 DNA (partial): TGTGCCAGCGGTGATGCAGGGGGACCAAACTCC.

In this sample, this clone turned up a few times. Genes and germline come from the mouse. The missing CDR3 end, 4 residues past where the read stops, is filled in from the germline J gene. The J gene is TRBJ2-1, the V gene TRBV13-1, with D maybe TRBD2 (5 bases). Germline V gene data show CDR1 as NSHNY and CDR2 as SYGAGN. The CDR3 has 15 residues. The V gene lost 1 base and the J gene lost 1 base, with 9 bases spanning the gap. The CDR3 bases that were read are TGTGCCAGCAGTGATAGGCTGGGAAACTATGCT. Translation: CASSDRLGNYA. The CDR3, in full, reads CASSDRLGNYAEQFF.

On this clone itself: Gene names denote mouse genes. Sequencing ends 4 residues short of the CDR3 end; the germline J gene provides the rest. This sample also contains other DNA sequences that code for the same CDR3. The chain combines TRBV5 with TRBJ2-3; 10 bases are shared with TRBD2. CDR1 and CDR2 from the germline V gene are LGHNA and YNLKQL (reference sequence). V was pared by 4 bases and J by 0 bases, with 1 base of the junction left unmatched. This CDR3 region has 15 residues. The CDR3 protein is CASSPGGASAETLYF. The part of the CDR3 DNA that was read is TGTGCCAGCAGCCCTGGGGGGGCTAGTGCAGAA.

Comment on this clone: Genes here carry mouse names. The read terminates 4 residues before the CDR3 end, so the remaining end is supplied by the germline J gene. Additional DNA sequences in this sample encode the identical CDR3. The V call is TRBV13-1, the J call TRBJ1-1; 7 nucleotides align to TRBD1. This CDR3 is 13 amino acids long. The V segment lost 3 bases and the J segment 3 bases; nucleotides outside the gene matches: 2. Germline V gene sequence: CDR1 NSHNY, CDR2 SYGAGN. The part of the CDR3 DNA that was read is TGTGCCAGCAGTGGACAGGGCGACACA. Translated: CASSGQGDT. The entire CDR3 sequence reads CASSGQGDTEVFF.

Only a few counts were recorded for this clone. Here the gene names and germline are mouse. The CDR3 is cut off 4 residues early in the read; its end comes from the germline J gene. This chain uses TRBV13-1 with TRBJ2-2; 10 nucleotides align to TRBD1. CDR3 length: 16 residues. With 5 bases clipped from V and 4 bases from J, the junction kept 8 bases outside the gene matches. The germline CDR1 and CDR2 sequences are NSHNY and SYGAGN. This CDR3 is CASRPGQGKGTGQLYF. CDR3 DNA, as far as it was read: TGTGCCAGCAGGCCGGGACAGGGGAAGGGCACCGGG.

About this clone: The listed genes are named as in mouse. The read falls 4 residues short of the CDR3 end, and the missing part is taken from the germline J gene. Other DNA sequences in the sample encode the same CDR3. The gene calls are TRBV13-2 and TRBJ1-2; possible D gene TRBD1, 6 bases. Trimming took 1 base from V and 0 from J, leaving 7 bases between them. CDR1 NNHNN and CDR2 SYGAGS come from the germline V gene (reference sequence). The CDR3 length is 14 residues. The CDR3 here is CASGDRDTNSDYTF. The covered CDR3 bases are TGTGCCAGCGGTGATCGGGACACAAACTCC.

The table lists this clone with many counts. Gene names follow the mouse nomenclature. The read finishes 4 residues shy of the CDR3 end, and the germline J gene is used to complete it. The sample contains more than one DNA sequence encoding this CDR3. V usage is TRBV13-1 and J usage is TRBJ1-2; weak D call: TRBD1 (5 bases). Germline V gene sequence: CDR1 NSHNY, CDR2 SYGAGN. Trimming shortened V by 4 bases and J by 1 base, and 5 bases separated the two germline ends. This CDR3 comprises 12 residues. The covered CDR3 bases are TGTGCCAGCAGTACAGGAAACTCC. This gives the protein CASSTGNS. The whole CDR3 reads CASSTGNSDYTF.

This clone was counted between two and nine times. Mouse names are used for the genes. The read ends 4 residues shy of where the CDR3 ends; the end is completed using the germline J gene. This chain uses TRBV13-1 with TRBJ2-2; possibly TRBD1 for D (7 bases). Germline lookup yields CDR1 NSHNY and CDR2 SYGAGN. The CDR3 spans 16 residues. V shed 0 bases and J shed 3 bases, with 12 bases lying between them. Incomplete CDR3 DNA: TGTGCCAGCAGTGATGAGGGGGCGCTGGACACCGGG. It specifies CASSDEGALDTG. The full CDR3 protein reads CASSDEGALDTGQLYF.

This clone was detected only a few times. Gene names follow the mouse nomenclature. The missing CDR3 end, 4 residues past where the read stops, is filled in from the germline J gene. The gene calls are TRBV13-3 and TRBJ2-7, with TRBD2 matching 11 bases. J lost 0 bases, V lost 5 bases, and 10 bases had no gene match. There are 17 residues in the CDR3. CDR1 is NNHDY, CDR2 SYVADS, per germline. CDR3 DNA, as far as it was read: TGTGCCAGCAGCCTAAACCGGGACTGGGGGAGCTCCTAT. Its protein is CASSLNRDWGSSY. The complete CDR3 reads CASSLNRDWGSSYEQYF.

As to this clone: The gene symbols are mouse symbols. The read halts 4 residues ahead of the CDR3 end, with the missing end drawn from the germline J gene. The chain uses TRBV19 and TRBJ2-1; a possible D gene is TRBD1 (6 bases). Trimming removed 0 bases at V and 3 bases at J, with 10 bases between. This CDR3 has 15 residues. The germline CDR1 and CDR2 sequences are FNHDT and SITEND (reference sequence). The sequenced part of the CDR3 DNA is TGTGCCAGCAGTATAGCAGGGGAGGGCTATGCT. Translated, it gives CASSIAGEGYA. In full, the CDR3 reads CASSIAGEGYAEQFF.

This clone showed up just a few times. The genes are named according to mouse. The read halts 4 residues ahead of the CDR3 end, with the missing end drawn from the germline J gene. This sequence joins TRBV29 and TRBJ1-2; TRBD1 might be the D (5 bases). From germline, CDR1 is MSHET and CDR2 SYDVDS. Trimming cost V 2 bases and J 0 bases, with 7 bases left between them. The CDR3 spans 14 residues. CDR3 in amino acids: CASSLPGTNSDYTF. The sequenced CDR3 bases are TGTGCTAGCAGTTTACCAGGGACAAACTCC.

This clone was counted only a few times. Mouse names are used for the genes. The read terminates 3 residues before the CDR3 end, so the remaining end is supplied by the germline J gene. The chain combines TRBV19 with TRBJ1-6; D unresolved. TRBJ1-6 is filed as an ORF, its function uncertain. Germline values: CDR1 FNHDT, CDR2 SITEND (reference sequence). Trimming left V 3 bases short and J 0 bases short, with 7 bases between. The CDR3 is 15 amino acids. Partial CDR3 DNA: TGTGCCAGCAGTAAAGACAATTCCTATAATTCGCCC. It codes for CASSKDNSYNSP. The entire CDR3 reads CASSKDNSYNSPLYF.

This clone has just a few counts. The germline and genes are mouse ones. Sequencing ends 4 residues short of the CDR3 end; the germline J gene provides the rest. This rearrangement joins TRBV5 to TRBJ2-5, with D uncertain. Germline-derived CDR1 and CDR2 are LGHNA and YNLKQL (reference sequence). CDR3 length equals 14 residues. Incomplete CDR3 DNA: TGTGCCAGCAGCCAAGATTTGTGGGAAGAC. As protein: CASSQDLWED. In full, the CDR3 reads CASSQDLWEDTQYF.